The source of this TCR beta chain is a study of blood T cell repertoires in COVID-19 (TCRdb year 2020). About the study as a whole: Samples from collaborators originated in the United States, Italy and Spain and spanned both the acute and convalescent phases of COVID-19. The prospective study material was composed of cDNA or gDNA derived from T cells, B-cell-depleted T cells, or PBMCs. Deeply sampled blood TCRbeta repertoires from subjects exposed to, actively infected with, or recovered from COVID-19 were included in the dataset. The repertoires were released in a freely available public database intended as a resource for research on the immune response to SARS-CoV-2. The samples were drawn from two sources: the first 160 participants of the ongoing ImmuneRACE study, and approximately 1,300 subjects contributed by 6 global collaborators. The sample metadata nearly always contained a de-identified subject ID, COVID-19 status, age in years and sex. HLA class I and class II types, where available, came from metadata supplied by the sample provider rather than from assay-based typing. Overall study outcomes, separate from this receptor: The quantity of clinical and demographic metadata differed by source and by participant and was supplied without curation.

Counted from cysteine to phenylalanine, this CDR3 has 15 amino acids. CDR3 DNA only is kept here, 45 bases in frame from base 1. V trim: 0 bases; J trim: 6 bases; unmatched bases: 4. CDR1 SGHRS and CDR2 YFSETQ were looked up in the germline V gene. As for this clone: Its antigen specificity is not known. Qualities for individual bases were not recorded, and no much larger clone is one base off. Within the sample, other DNA sequences also encode this same CDR3.

One collaborating source in Seattle enrolled patients while the patients were actively infected and followed the patients over time throughout the course of disease. The collaborating institutions used their own protocols to collect whole blood in K2EDTA tubes. For TCRbeta analysis, collaborators shipped samples in one of three forms: frozen whole blood, isolated PBMCs, or DNA extracted from either of those sample types. The immunoSEQ Assay, a bias-controlled multiplex PCR, was used to amplify TCRbeta CDR3 regions from genomic DNA. Under the source paper's analysis protocol: The number of nucleated cells in each sample was estimated by amplification of reference gene primers within the assay. To quantify the absolute abundance of each unique TCRbeta CDR3 rearrangement, sequence reads were collapsed and filtered. Productive Simpson clonality was computed per sample as the square root of Simpson's diversity index over productive rearrangements. In TCRdb, the immuneACCESS table is reduced to in-frame sequences with V and J assigned. These tables do not hold every clone; where another copy was compared, an unresolved V gene accounts for under half, and the others remain unexplained. D and trimming come from the DNA, and the V and J calls and clone size come from that table. The sample table records a few hundred thousand clones; roughly 84% of these occur just once. 0.7% to 0.9% of the sample belongs to the ten largest clones.

This clonotype originated in a human donor with COVID-19, enrolled during active disease. The donor label of this sample is uncertain. The source material was peripheral blood. The chain joins TRBV5-1 to TRBJ1-4; TRBD1 matches 8 bases in the middle. The CDR3 reads CASSLDGQGYEKLFF. In nucleotide form, the sequence is TGCGCCAGCAGCTTGGATGGACAGGGATATGAAAAACTGTTTTTT.